The next 7 T cell receptor beta chains were all read from a single sample in a study of shared clonotypes between healthy human individuals. Data came from immunoSEQ multiplex PCR; TCRdb stores just in-frame clones and leaves some out. The sample lists about 600,000 clones, around three quarters occurring once. The sample comprised PBMCs. Source of these receptors: a woman in her thirties or forties in good health. Some clones in this sample may be carry-over from other donors' samples.

The chain employs TRBV9 and TRBJ2-7; D tentatively reads TRBD1 or TRBD2 (5 bases each). CDR3 length equals 15 residues. CDR1 and CDR2 from the germline V gene are SGDLS and YYNGEE. Trimming left V 4 bases short and J 4 bases short, with 18 bases between. The CDR3 loop reads CASSTNPGPQYEQYF. Written as DNA, the CDR3 is TGTGCCAGCAGCACCAATCCGGGACCGCAATACGAGCAGTACTTC.

The chain joins TRBV5-1 to TRBJ1-2, with D possibly matching TRBD1 (6 bases). V lost 1 base and J 3 bases, leaving 13 bases between the germline ends. The CDR3 loop spans 15 amino acids. CDR1 and CDR2 from the germline V gene are SGHRS and YFSETQ. Here the CDR3 reads CASSLSGGDYYGYTF. The CDR3 DNA sequence: TGCGCCAGCAGCTTGTCGGGGGGCGATTACTATGGCTACACCTTC. Full variable domain (remainder filled in from reference TRBV5-1 and TRBJ1-2): KAGVTQTPRYLIKTRGQQVTLSCSPISGHRSVSWYQQTPGQGLQFLFEYFSETQRNKGNFPGRFSGRQFSNSRSEMNVSTLELGDSALYLCASSLSGGDYYGYTFGSGTRLTVV.

V gene TRBV7-3 combines with J gene TRBJ2-1; TRBD2 matches 7 bases. The J segment lost 8 bases and the V segment lost 4 bases, leaving 11 bases of the junction unmatched. Germline values: CDR1 SGHTA, CDR2 FQGTGA. The CDR3 runs 15 residues. The CDR3 loop reads CASSSSGTWGDEQFF. CDR3 sequence (DNA): TGTGCCAGCAGCTCGAGCGGGACCTGGGGGGATGAGCAGTTCTTC. The full variable domain, in which reference TRBV7-3 and TRBJ2-1 provide the parts outside the CDR3, is GAGVSQTPSNKVTEKGKYVELRCDPISGHTALYWYRQSLGQGPEFLIYFQGTGAADDSGLPNDRFFAVRPEGSVSTLKIQRTERGDSAVYLCASSSSGTWGDEQFFGPGTRLTVL.

The chain links TRBV7-6 to TRBJ2-2; D tentatively fits TRBD1 or TRBD2 (5 bases each). The CDR3 contains 16 residues. V was shortened by 2 bases and J by 1 base, with 11 bases between the two germline ends. Germline CDR1 is SGHVS and CDR2 is FNYEAQ. This CDR3 reads CASSLFGTVNTGELFF. The CDR3 nucleotides are TGTGCCAGCAGCTTATTCGGGACGGTGAACACCGGGGAGCTGTTTTTT.

The chain couples TRBV2 to TRBJ1-2, with D maybe TRBD1 (5 bases). V lost 6 bases, J lost 1 base, and 9 bases lay in between. The length of the CDR3 is 13 residues. The germline gives CDR1 SNHLY, CDR2 FYNNEI. The CDR3: CASSWDGNYGYTF. In nucleotides, the CDR3 is TGTGCCAGCAGCTGGGACGGTAACTATGGCTACACCTTC.

This clone came up many times. The CDR3 DNA reads as TGTGCCAGCAGCGACGGATATAATGAAAAACTGTTTTTT. It encodes CASSDGYNEKLFF. V and J are TRBV25-1 and TRBJ1-4; D unresolved. CDR3 size: 13 residues. V lost 6 bases and J 4 bases, leaving 9 bases between the germline ends. Germline V gives CDR1 MGHDK, CDR2 SYGVNS.

V gene TRBV6-6 combines with J gene TRBJ1-2; D unclear. Trimming stripped 7 bases from V and 8 bases from J, with 14 bases between. This CDR3 is built from 12 residues. Germline V gives CDR1 MNHNY, CDR2 SVGAGI (reference sequence). CDR3 sequence: CASTLPGPGYTF. Here the CDR3 DNA reads TGTGCCAGCACCCTACCCGGACCGGGCTACACCTTC.